The 32 T cell receptor beta chains presented below share a single source sample, sequenced in a study of CD8+CD57+ T cells in acquired aplastic anemia. Investigators profiled TCR beta VDJ and CDR3 from genomic DNA template. A single record per CDR3 protein comes from TCRdb applying MiXCR to the reads. This sample has around 190,000 distinct CDR3 sequences, with around half found just once. The sample comprised sorted CD4+, CD8+, or CD8+CD57+ T cells (not recorded which) from PBMCs. The receptors here all came from a human donor in good health, serving as a control.

This clonotype has just a few counts. The J gene is TRBJ1-2, the V gene TRBV5-5; D may be TRBD1 (5 bases). The CDR3 consists of 15 residues. V gave up 3 bases and J gave up 4 bases, with 16 bases separating them. Germline CDR1 SGHKS, CDR2 YYEKEE (reference sequence). The CDR3 sequence: CASSSPHEGFYGYTF. In DNA form, the CDR3 reads TGTGCCAGCAGCTCCCCCCACGAGGGGTTCTATGGCTACACCTTC.

Details on this clonotype: Compared with germline, one end of the junction differs, possibly owing to a read error. The chain links TRBV19 to TRBJ2-7; D is ambiguous. The CDR3 length is 13 residues. Germline V gene lookup returns CDR1 LNHDA and CDR2 SQIVND (reference sequence). CDR3 loop: CASRGSFNSSLHF. CDR3 DNA sequence: TGTGCCAGTAGGGGAAGCTTTAATTCATCCCTCCACTTC.

This clonotype was picked up a small number of times. The chain joins TRBV18 to TRBJ2-1; weak D call: TRBD1 (6 bases). Trimming left V 1 base short and J 5 bases short, with 12 bases between. In germline, CDR1 is KGHSH, CDR2 LQKENI. CDR3 length: 15 residues. As DNA, the CDR3 is TGTGCCAGCTCACCACGGGCAGGGGCCAACAATGAGCAGTTCTTC. It translates to CASSPRAGANNEQFF.

This clonotype was detected many times. V usage is TRBV7-2 and J usage is TRBJ2-7; D call uncertain. Germline CDR1 is SGHTA and CDR2 is FQGNSA. Trimming took 5 bases from V and 3 from J, leaving 11 bases between them. This CDR3 region has 13 residues. The CDR3 region has the DNA TGTGCCAGCAGCCCCCAGATTAGCTACGAGCAGTACTTC. It is translated as CASSPQISYEQYF.

This clonotype was found many times. This chain connects TRBV20-1 to TRBJ2-7; 9 nucleotides line up with TRBD2. This CDR3 is 14 amino acids long. V lost 3 bases, J lost 4 bases, and 7 bases stayed unmatched. Germline CDR1 is DFQATT and CDR2 is SNEGSKA (reference sequence). CDR3 loop: CSARWLAGSYEQYF. DNA for the CDR3: TGCAGTGCTAGGTGGCTAGCGGGGTCTTACGAGCAGTACTTC.

This clonotype was seen repeatedly, ten times or more. The V gene is TRBV29-1, the J gene TRBJ1-4; 10 nucleotides line up with TRBD1. CDR1 and CDR2 from the germline V gene are SQVTM and ANQGSEA. Trimming took 6 bases from V and 0 from J; bases not matched to a gene: 7. The CDR3 loop spans 16 amino acids. CDR3 in DNA: TGCAGCGTAAGAGGACAGGGGGATTCAACTAATGAAAAACTGTTTTTT. Translated, it gives CSVRGQGDSTNEKLFF. The full variable domain, rest sourced from reference TRBV29-1 and TRBJ1-4, is SAVISQKPSRDICQRGTSLTIQCQVDSQVTMMFWYRQQPGQSLTLIATANQGSEATYESGFVIDKFPISRPNLTFSTLTVSNMSPEDSSIYLCSVRGQGDSTNEKLFFGSGTQLSVL.

This clonotype is a singleton in its sample. The gene calls are TRBV7-8 and TRBJ2-7; D might be TRBD1 (5 bases). Looked up from germline, CDR1 is SGHVS and CDR2 is FQNEAQ. This CDR3 comprises 12 residues. V lost 5 bases and J lost 5, with 10 bases in between. The CDR3 protein is CASSTRGHEQYF. Here the CDR3 DNA reads TGTGCCAGCAGCACAAGGGGTCACGAGCAGTACTTC.

J is TRBJ2-3 and V is TRBV7-8; either TRBD1 or TRBD2 may fit D (5 bases each). Germline-derived CDR1 and CDR2 are SGHVS and FQNEAQ. The CDR3 spans 13 residues. Trimming left V 8 bases short and J 3 bases short, with 12 bases between. CDR3 sequence (DNA): TGTGCCAGCGGGACCTATAGTACAGATACGCAGTATTTT. It translates to CASGTYSTDTQYF.

This clonotype was detected many times. This rearrangement joins TRBV9 to TRBJ1-2, with D uncertain. The CDR3 contains 14 residues. V gave up 4 bases and J gave up 4 bases, with 14 bases separating them. Germline V gene lookup returns CDR1 SGDLS and CDR2 YYNGEE. CDR3 nucleotide sequence: TGTGCCAGCAGCCACCTCGACACGTTCTATGGCTACACCTTC. This codes for CASSHLDTFYGYTF.

The J gene is TRBJ2-1, the V gene TRBV29-1; 13 bases match TRBD2. Per the germline V gene, CDR1 is SQVTM and CDR2 is ANQGSEA. This CDR3 has 16 residues. V trimming: 8 bases; J trimming: 5 bases; junction bases outside the gene matches: 12. CDR3 sequence: CSPLRTSGRGNNEQFF. The CDR3 DNA sequence: TGCAGCCCCCTGAGGACTAGCGGGAGAGGGAACAATGAGCAGTTCTTC.

This clonotype was counted ten times or more. V is TRBV30 and J is TRBJ2-7; the match to TRBD1 covers 8 bases. CDR3 length: 12 amino acids. Per germline, CDR1 GTSNPN and CDR2 SVGIG (reference sequence). V shed 5 bases, J shed 4 bases, and the junction held 4 bases outside the gene matches. The CDR3 is CAWRQGRYEQYF. CDR3 DNA sequence: TGTGCCTGGCGACAGGGGAGGTACGAGCAGTACTTC. Filled out from reference TRBV30 and TRBJ2-7, the complete variable domain reads SQTIHQWPATLVQPVGSPLSLECTVEGTSNPNLYWYRQAAGRGLQLLFYSVGIGQISSEVPQNLSASRPQDRQFILSSKKLLLSDSGFYLCAWRQGRYEQYFGPGTRLTVT.

A note on this clonotype: In this CDR3 the conserved last residue, phenylalanine or tryptophan, is missing, so a read error is likely. It is unclear where the CDR3 begins or ends on the DNA, so no DNA is shown, and the CDR3 is as TCRdb lists it. CDR3 sequence reads: CATSRRFL. The chain is built from TRBV15 and TRBJ2-6. Germline V gene sequence: CDR1 LNHNV, CDR2 YYDKDF (reference sequence). The CDR3 sequence runs 8 residues, both termini included.

This clonotype was recorded at least ten times. V usage is TRBV4-1 and J usage is TRBJ1-2; the D is unclear. Germline-derived CDR1 and CDR2 are MGHRA and YSYEKL. The V end was cut by 0 bases, the J end by 5 bases, with 10 bases between. The CDR3 is 14 residues long. The CDR3 sequence: CASSQDTGLYGYTF. In DNA, the CDR3 is TGCGCCAGCAGCCAAGATACGGGGTTGTATGGCTACACCTTC.

The rearrangement links TRBV7-3 to TRBJ2-1; 7 nucleotides align to TRBD2. The CDR3 totals 14 residues. Trimming took 5 bases from V and 6 from J; bases not matched to a gene: 7. Germline V lookup: CDR1 SGHTA, CDR2 FQGTGA. The CDR3 DNA follows: TGTGCCAGCAGCGCCCAACTAGCGAGCAATGAGCAGTTCTTC. Its translation is CASSAQLASNEQFF.

This clonotype has a count of ten or more. The rearrangement joins TRBV4-1 to TRBJ1-4; unclear D gene. The CDR3 spans 16 residues. Germline V CDR1 and CDR2: MGHRA, YSYEKL. V was trimmed by 1 base and J by 4 bases, leaving 13 bases between them. This CDR3 reads CASSQVLKRNNEKLFF. DNA of the CDR3: TGCGCCAGCAGCCAAGTATTGAAACGGAATAATGAAAAACTGTTTTTT.

This chain uses TRBV11-3 with TRBJ1-2; the D is unclear. The CDR3 has 14 residues. V was pared by 1 base and J by 2 bases, with 8 bases between. Per the germline V gene, CDR1 is SGHNT and CDR2 is YENEEA. Here the CDR3 reads CASSLVWENYGYTF. The CDR3 DNA is TGTGCCAGCAGCTTAGTTTGGGAGAACTATGGCTACACCTTC.

On this clonotype itself: Given a much more abundant clone one base away, this may be a read error. This sequence joins TRBV6-1 and TRBJ1-3, with 7 bases fitting TRBD1. With 8 bases clipped from V and 0 bases from J, the junction kept 10 bases outside the gene matches. CDR1 is MNHNS and CDR2 is SASEGT in the germline V gene. CDR3 size: 16 residues. The CDR3 bases are TGTGCCAGCGGTTACTCCGGGGACAGCTCTGGAAACACCATATATTTT. This sequence encodes CASGYSGDSSGNTIYF.

The chain has TRBV20-1 and TRBJ2-7; possible D gene TRBD2, 5 bases. V lost 3 bases, J lost 5 bases, and 11 bases lay in between. Germline CDR1 reads DFQATT; CDR2 reads SNEGSKA (reference sequence). CDR3 length equals 12 residues. CDR3 bases: TGCAGTGCTAGGTTAGATAGCGACGAGCAGTACTTC. Translating gives CSARLDSDEQYF.

J is TRBJ1-2 and V is TRBV20-1, with 7 nucleotides matching TRBD1. This CDR3 comprises 16 residues. The J segment lost 6 bases and the V segment lost 0 bases, leaving 13 bases of the junction unmatched. CDR1 and CDR2 from the germline V gene are DFQATT and SNEGSKA (reference sequence). CDR3 coding DNA: TGCAGTGCTAGAGATCGGGGGGTCAGGGGGACACATGGCTACACCTTC. Protein product: CSARDRGVRGTHGYTF.

In its sample, this clonotype was seen many times. This sequence joins TRBV7-2 and TRBJ2-1; 13 bases match TRBD2. CDR3 length: 17 amino acids. Germline CDR1 and CDR2: SGHTA and FQGNSA. V was pared by 3 bases and J by 2 bases, with 4 bases of the junction left unmatched. The CDR3 region has the DNA TGTGCCAGCAGCTTCAGTGGACTAGCGGGGGCCTACAATGAGCAGTTCTTC. Its translation is CASSFSGLAGAYNEQFF.

The genes are TRBV6-6 and TRBJ2-7; D ambiguous. Germline V CDR1 and CDR2: MNHNY, SVGAGI (reference sequence). The CDR3 spans 13 residues. The ends were cut back, 4 bases at V and 5 bases at J, with 12 bases in the middle. CDR3 DNA sequence: TGTGCCAGCAGTTTCTTGGACCCTAACGAGCAGTACTTC. The encoded protein is CASSFLDPNEQYF.

The chain combines TRBV7-6 with TRBJ1-6; D is undetermined. The CDR3 loop spans 12 amino acids. Germline CDR1 SGHVS, CDR2 FNYEAQ. The V end lost 4 bases, the J end lost 8 bases, and 6 bases lay between the germline ends. DNA for the CDR3: TGTGCCAGCAGCTCCCCCTATTCACCCCTCCACTTT. This encodes CASSSPYSPLHF.

This clonotype appeared a few times. The chain employs TRBV12-3 or TRBV12-4 and TRBJ1-5; 10 bases line up with TRBD1. The CDR3 has 14 amino acids. J lost 6 bases, V lost 5 bases, and 4 bases had no gene match. CDR3 amino acids: CASSDGQGVQPQHF. As DNA, the CDR3 is TGTGCCAGCAGTGATGGACAGGGGGTTCAGCCCCAGCATTTT.

This clonotype was counted at least ten times. The chain uses TRBV7-2 and TRBJ2-1; D is unresolved. Germline lookup yields CDR1 SGHTA and CDR2 FQGNSA. V lost 2 bases, J lost 2 bases, and 7 bases lay in between. This CDR3 spans 14 amino acids. In nucleotides, the CDR3 is TGTGCCAGCAGCTTATATCCCACCTACAATGAGCAGTTCTTC. Amino acid sequence: CASSLYPTYNEQFF.

This chain connects TRBV10-3 to TRBJ2-7; no reliable D call. This CDR3 is built from 12 residues. Germline V gene lookup returns CDR1 ENHRY and CDR2 SYGVKD. V lost 6 bases to trimming and J lost 6 bases, with 12 bases between them. CDR3 loop: CAISRNHAEQYF. The DNA of the CDR3 is TGTGCCATCAGCCGGAACCACGCCGAGCAGTACTTC.

In this sample, this clonotype turned up many times. This chain's CDR3 is CASSPRQGVDEQYF. In DNA, the CDR3 is TGTGCCAGCAGCCCCCGACAGGGGGTCGACGAGCAGTACTTC. The chain carries TRBV3-1 and TRBJ2-7, with TRBD1 identical over 9 bases. The CDR3 has 14 amino acids. From germline, CDR1 is LGHDT and CDR2 YNNKEL (reference sequence). The junction had 6 bases not matched to a gene; V was cut back by 4 bases and J by 5 bases.

The chain is built from TRBV27 and TRBJ2-1, with unresolved D. Trimming removed 3 bases at V and 6 bases at J, with 9 bases between. Germline lookup yields CDR1 MNHEY and CDR2 SMNVEV (reference sequence). CDR3 size: 13 residues. The CDR3 sequence is CASSFRWANEQFF. The CDR3 DNA reads as TGTGCCAGCAGTTTTCGGTGGGCCAATGAGCAGTTCTTC.

A single count supports this clonotype. The J gene is TRBJ1-1, the V gene TRBV19; D gene uncertain. Trimming pared 7 bases from V and 4 bases from J, leaving 10 bases between. Germline V gives CDR1 LNHDA, CDR2 SQIVND (reference sequence). This CDR3 comprises 12 residues. CDR3 in amino acids: CASINPSTEAFF. The CDR3 nucleotides are TGTGCCAGTATAAATCCCTCCACTGAAGCTTTCTTT.

This chain uses TRBV7-9 with TRBJ1-5; perhaps TRBD1 as D (5 bases). Germline V gene lookup returns CDR1 SEHNR and CDR2 FQNEAQ (reference sequence). The CDR3 covers 15 residues. Trimming removed 0 bases from V and 3 bases from J, with 9 bases in between. The CDR3 sequence is CASSLAGTDNQPQHF. The DNA for the CDR3 is TGTGCCAGCAGCTTAGCGGGGACCGACAATCAGCCCCAGCATTTT.

This clonotype was seen at least ten times. The chain combines TRBV2 with TRBJ1-6, with 9 bases matching TRBD1. The CDR3 sequence is 13 residues long. V gave up 7 bases and J gave up 11 bases; unmatched junction bases: 6. Germline CDR1 is SNHLY and CDR2 is FYNNEI. The CDR3 sequence is CASMDRGDAPLHF. Written as DNA, the CDR3 is TGTGCCAGCATGGACAGGGGTGACGCACCCCTCCACTTT. Full variable domain (outside the CDR3, taken from reference TRBV2 and TRBJ1-6): EPEVTQTPSHQVTQMGQEVILRCVPISNHLYFYWYRQILGQKVEFLVSFYNNEISEKSEIFDDQFSVERPDGSNFTLKIRSTKLEDSAMYFCASMDRGDAPLHFGNGTRLTVT.

This clonotype was recorded once. The V gene is TRBV12-3 or TRBV12-4, the J gene TRBJ2-6, with D possibly matching TRBD2 (5 bases). The V end lost 2 bases, the J end lost 4 bases, and 6 bases lay between the germline ends. The CDR3 loop spans 14 amino acids. CDR3 in DNA: TGTGCCAGCAGTTTACGCGGGGGGGCCAACGTCCTGACTTTC. Its protein product is CASSLRGGANVLTF.

This sequence joins TRBV2 and TRBJ1-5; 8 bases align to TRBD1. The CDR3 covers 16 residues. Looked up from germline, CDR1 is SNHLY and CDR2 is FYNNEI. V lost 6 bases to trimming and J lost 7 bases; unmatched junction nucleotides: 14. The CDR3 protein is CASSPGTGSGDQPQHF. The DNA of the CDR3 is TGTGCCAGCAGCCCCGGGACAGGTTCGGGGGACCAGCCCCAGCATTTT.